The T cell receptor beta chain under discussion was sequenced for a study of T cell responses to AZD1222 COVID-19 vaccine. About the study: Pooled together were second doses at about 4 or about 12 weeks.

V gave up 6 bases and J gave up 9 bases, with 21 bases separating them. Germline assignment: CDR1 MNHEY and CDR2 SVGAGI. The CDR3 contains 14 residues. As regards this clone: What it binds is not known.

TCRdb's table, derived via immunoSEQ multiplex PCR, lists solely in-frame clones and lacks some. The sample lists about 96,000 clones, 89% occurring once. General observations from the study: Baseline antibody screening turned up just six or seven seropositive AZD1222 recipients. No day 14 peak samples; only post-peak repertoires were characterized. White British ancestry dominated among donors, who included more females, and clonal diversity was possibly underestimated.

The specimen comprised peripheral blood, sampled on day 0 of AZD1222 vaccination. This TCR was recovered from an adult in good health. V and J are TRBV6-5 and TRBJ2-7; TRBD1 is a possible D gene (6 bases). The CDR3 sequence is CASRTPGQGLAQYF. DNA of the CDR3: TGTGCCAGCAGGACCCCCGGGCAGGGGTTAGCGCAGTACTTC.